This T cell receptor (beta chain) was identified during a study of PD-1 blockade in classical Hodgkin lymphoma. On the study more broadly: With a 2-week interval, patients received intravenous nivolumab at 3 mg/kg.

General study results and limits: Nivolumab initiation under 1 year post-ASCT meant exclusion.

To note about this clone: The target antigen is unknown.

The V segment lost 5 bases and the J segment 5 bases; nucleotides outside the gene matches: 8. CDR3 size: 16 residues. Germline lookup yields CDR1 SGHAT and CDR2 FQNNGV. Assay: immunoSEQ multiplex PCR; the TCRdb copy retains only in-frame clones and omits some. In the table there are 50,000 to 75,000 clones, around 87% of which are singletons. Every patient had relapsed following autologous stem cell transplantation, and cohorts differed in brentuximab vedotin exposure. When best responses were assessed, they were complete response, partial response or progressive disease. The receptor comes from a human donor with classical Hodgkin lymphoma. This chain joins TRBV11-2 and TRBJ1-4; 10 bases are shared with TRBD1. The sequencing here drew on peripheral blood mononuclear cells (PBMCs), taken at baseline. The CDR3 bases are TGTGCCAGCAGCGAAGCAGGGACAGGGGTGAATGAAAAACTGTTTTTT. Protein sequence: CASSEAGTGVNEKLFF.